What follows is one TCR beta chain and its context. This sample is part of a study of blood T cell repertoires in COVID-19. For the study at large: The United States, Italy and Spain were the sources of the acute and convalescent COVID-19 samples. Sources were T cells, B-cell-depleted T cells, or PBMCs; the material itself was cDNA or gDNA.

CDR3 length equals 17 residues. V lost 3 bases to trimming and J lost 6 bases; unmatched junction nucleotides: 10. Germline CDR1 is SGHRS and CDR2 is YFSETQ. In the authors' methods: Scientists estimated how many nucleated cells there were by amplifying reference gene primers. Profiled with immunoSEQ multiplex PCR; TCRdb holds only in-frame clones, not every one. V, J and clone size reflect that table, while D and trimming were determined from the DNA. The sample contains about 140,000 clones, around 84% of which appear only once. The chain uses TRBV5-1 and TRBJ1-5; 12 bases are shared with TRBD1. The receptor's source is an older woman with acute or convalescent COVID-19. The material sequenced was peripheral blood. CDR3 protein: CASSSGTGGELSQPQHF. Written as DNA, the CDR3 is TGCGCCAGCAGCTCCGGGACAGGGGGCGAATTGAGTCAGCCCCAGCATTTT.